This TCR beta chain stems from a study of regulatory T cells in long-lasting Graves disease. According to the study, TCR beta libraries were built with iRepertoire HTBI primers and CDR3-region Arm-PCR. Original data processing: Across the samples, identification revealed 55 to 75 TRBV and 15 or so TRBJ segments. TCRdb re-analysed the multiplex PCR reads in MiXCR, keeping a single row per CDR3 protein. The V and J calls shown here were made by TCRdb, not taken from the authors' results. The repertoire includes hundreds of thousands of distinct CDR3 sequences, about 16% of them detected once, and 18% sits in the top ten. Trimming took off 7 bases at V and 5 bases at J, with 17 bases between the two ends. This CDR3 contains 14 residues. Germline assignment: CDR1 LNHDA and CDR2 SQIVND (reference sequence). Time point reported: newly diagnosed GD, antithyroid drugs for less than 3 months. From PBMCs, RNA was extracted and then used to make the TCR library.

The same sample was also used in a study of T cells in Graves' hyperthyroidism and ophthalmopathy. Per that paper: The study used the HTBI primer set for a first-round RT-PCR of the TCR CDR3.

The chain has TRBV19 and TRBJ1-2; D perhaps matches TRBD1 (6 bases). The TCR sequence derives from a woman aged 25 to 45 with Graves disease. The sequenced sample was peripheral blood mononuclear cells (PBMCs), obtained at new diagnosis, from a patient treated with antithyroid drugs. CDR3 sequence reads: CASTRFGGEYGYTF. CDR3 nucleotide sequence: TGTGCCAGTACCCGTTTTGGGGGCGAGTATGGCTACACCTTC.